What follows is one TCR beta chain and its context. This record belongs to a study of shared T cell receptors in the human thymus. Data came from immunoSEQ multiplex PCR; TCRdb stores just in-frame clones and leaves some out. The sample comprises hundreds of thousands of clones, 70% to 90% of which are singletons, and 0.0094% rests with the top ten. The V gene lost 6 bases and the J gene lost 2 bases, with 15 bases spanning the gap. Germline V lookup: CDR1 MNHEY, CDR2 SVGAGI. This CDR3 has 15 residues. These data were likewise used in another study, on human thymus T cells.

Specimen: thymocytes. The sequence came from a boy under three years old with a congenital heart defect. The chain carries TRBV6-5 and TRBJ2-3, with D tentatively TRBD2 (7 bases). The DNA for the CDR3 is TGTGCCAGCAGGGGAGGGCAGGGGCACACAGATACGCAGTATTTT. Its translation: CASRGGQGHTDTQYF.